Each of the 18 T cell receptor beta chains below was sequenced from the same sample in a study of human T cells and chemical hapten exposure. One entry per CDR3 protein, called by TCRdb with MiXCR from the RACE reads. Of 300,000 to 400,000 distinct CDR3 sequences listed, 4.5% to 6% were seen once; the top ten hold 2.6%. Time point in this sample: pre-sensitization, week 0. Treatment noted: therapeutic diphenylcyclopropenone sensitization with weekly scalp DPC. This specimen consisted of whole blood, obtained in connection with sensitization to the hapten diphenylcyclopropenone (DPC). These receptors all stem from a woman between 50 and 59 years old with alopecia areata. Some clones in this sample may be carry-over from other donors' samples.

This clonotype was seen ten or more times. The chain has TRBV28 and TRBJ2-7, with D unclear. Trimming removed 2 bases from V and 4 bases from J, with 9 bases in between. Germline V gene data show CDR1 as MDHEN and CDR2 as SYDVKM. The CDR3 is made up of 13 amino acids. The CDR3 region is CASSLADGYEQYF. The CDR3, as DNA: TGTGCCAGCAGTTTAGCGGACGGGTACGAGCAGTACTTC.

The gene calls are TRBV18 and TRBJ2-1, with 8 nucleotides matching TRBD2. Trimming removed 3 bases from V and 4 bases from J; junction bases left unmatched: 5. Germline CDR1 is KGHSH and CDR2 is LQKENI. The CDR3 loop spans 15 amino acids. For the CDR3, the DNA is TGTGCCAGCTCACCGGGCGGGGGGCCTTACAATGAGCAGTTCTTC. It translates to CASSPGGGPYNEQFF.

CDR3: CASSESRLAGETQYF. The CDR3 nucleotides are TGCGCCAGCAGTGAGTCAAGGCTAGCCGGGGAGACCCAGTACTTC. V and J are TRBV10-2 and TRBJ2-5; D is perhaps TRBD2 (5 bases). The CDR3 contains 15 residues. The V gene's germline CDR1 is WSHSY and CDR2 SAAADI. Trimming removed 0 bases at V and 5 bases at J, with 13 bases between.

In its sample, this clonotype was seen a few times. The V call is TRBV20-1, the J call TRBJ2-1, with 10 bases aligning to TRBD2. The CDR3 contains 16 residues. J was trimmed by 0 bases and V by 3 bases; bases with no gene match: 5. Per the germline V gene, CDR1 is DFQATT and CDR2 is SNEGSKA (reference sequence). Here the CDR3 reads CSARVLAGSSYNEQFF. CDR3 DNA sequence: TGCAGTGCTAGGGTACTAGCGGGAAGCTCCTACAATGAGCAGTTCTTC.

This sequence joins TRBV5-1 and TRBJ1-1; 9 bases agree with TRBD1. CDR1 SGHRS and CDR2 YFSETQ come from the germline V gene. Trimming at V came to 4 bases and at J to 4 bases, leaving 14 bases not matched to a gene. The CDR3 has 17 amino acids. CDR3 protein: CASSPGGGQGFPTEAFF. The DNA of the CDR3 is TGCGCCAGCAGCCCGGGAGGAGGACAGGGGTTTCCCACTGAAGCTTTCTTT.

V and J are TRBV2 and TRBJ2-7; a weak D match, TRBD1 (5 bases). Germline CDR1 reads SNHLY; CDR2 reads FYNNEI. Trimming cost V 6 bases and J 4 bases, with 10 bases left between them. The CDR3 has 12 residues. The CDR3 protein is CASRSDSYEQYF. For the CDR3, the DNA is TGTGCCAGCAGGTCCGACAGTTACGAGCAGTACTTC. The full variable domain, its missing parts supplied by reference TRBV2 and TRBJ2-7, is EPEVTQTPSHQVTQMGQEVILRCVPISNHLYFYWYRQILGQKVEFLVSFYNNEISEKSEIFDDQFSVERPDGSNFTLKIRSTKLEDSAMYFCASRSDSYEQYFGPGTRLTVT.

V usage is TRBV7-8 and J usage is TRBJ2-1; D is undetermined. V was trimmed by 6 bases and J by 5 bases, leaving 5 bases between them. There are 11 residues in the CDR3. Germline CDR1 is SGHVS and CDR2 is FQNEAQ. CDR3 nucleotides: TGTGCCAGCAGATCCAACAATGAGCAGTTCTTC. Translated: CASRSNNEQFF.

V gene TRBV2 combines with J gene TRBJ2-5, with 13 nucleotides matching TRBD2. From germline, CDR1 is SNHLY and CDR2 FYNNEI. Losses at the gene ends were 3 bases for V and 5 bases for J; bases not matched to a gene: 6. This CDR3 is 16 amino acids long. CDR3 coding DNA: TGTGCCAGCAGTGACGCCGGACTAGCGGGGGTGGAGACCCAGTACTTC. It is translated as CASSDAGLAGVETQYF. The full variable domain, rest sourced from reference TRBV2 and TRBJ2-5, is EPEVTQTPSHQVTQMGQEVILRCVPISNHLYFYWYRQILGQKVEFLVSFYNNEISEKSEIFDDQFSVERPDGSNFTLKIRSTKLEDSAMYFCASSDAGLAGVETQYFGPGTRLLVL.

This clonotype showed up many times. The chain joins TRBV4-3 to TRBJ2-1; 8 nucleotides match TRBD1. CDR3 size: 16 residues. CDR1 is LGHNA, CDR2 YSLEER, per germline. With V trimmed by 0 bases and J by 7 bases, 8 bases remained unmatched. The CDR3 coding sequence is TGCGCCAGCAGCCAAGATAACTGGACAGGGAGGAATGAGCAGTTCTTC. Protein: CASSQDNWTGRNEQFF.

Regarding this clonotype: This may come from a read error, since a much larger clone is one base off. The J gene is TRBJ2-7, the V gene TRBV6-1; TRBD2 matches at 9 bases. The germline gives CDR1 MNHNS, CDR2 SASEGT. The CDR3 extends over 17 amino acids. V was clipped by 5 bases and J by 7 bases; unmatched bases: 18. The CDR3 DNA reads as TGTGCCAGCAGTTCGTCGGGGGCGCGGGAGGGTCCAGATGAGCAGTACTTC. This gives the protein CASSSSGAREGPDEQYF.

In its sample, this clonotype was seen a few times. The gene calls are TRBV5-5 and TRBJ2-7; D gene ambiguous. V gave up 4 bases and J gave up 4 bases, with 6 bases separating them. The CDR3 consists of 11 residues. CDR1 SGHKS and CDR2 YYEKEE come from the germline V gene (reference sequence). CDR3 residues: CASSIEYEQYF. CDR3 DNA: TGTGCCAGCAGCATAGAATACGAGCAGTACTTC. The complete variable domain, with remaining parts taken from reference TRBV5-5 and TRBJ2-7, reads DAGVTQSPTHLIKTRGQQVTLRCSPISGHKSVSWYQQVLGQGPQFIFQYYEKEERGRGNFPDRFSARQFPNYSSELNVNALLLGDSALYLCASSIEYEQYFGPGTRLTVT.

This clonotype was detected only a few times. This chain uses TRBV7-9 with TRBJ1-2; weak D call: TRBD1 (6 bases). Germline-derived CDR1 and CDR2 are SEHNR and FQNEAQ (reference sequence). The CDR3 sequence is 16 residues long. The V end was cut by 7 bases, the J end by 6 bases, with 24 bases between. As DNA, the CDR3 is TGTGCCAGCACCCCACCCCTCGGGGGGCCCAGCGATGGCTACACCTTC. Amino acids: CASTPPLGGPSDGYTF.

The CDR3 DNA sequence: TGTGCCAGCAGTTACTCGGCGACAGCTTATGGCTACACCTTC. Translation: CASSYSATAYGYTF. V is TRBV6-2 or TRBV6-3 and J is TRBJ1-2; weak D call: TRBD1 (5 bases). CDR1 is MNHEY and CDR2 is SVGEGT in the germline V gene. The CDR3 consists of 14 residues. The V and J ends lost 0 bases and 5 bases respectively, with 10 bases between them.

The chain links TRBV6-5 to TRBJ1-1; 7 positions match TRBD1. This CDR3 comprises 15 residues. Germline trimming cut 5 bases from V and 3 bases from J; bases unmatched to any gene: 9. Germline values: CDR1 MNHEY, CDR2 SVGAGI. CDR3 amino acids: CASSHDRVTYTEAFF. Here the CDR3 DNA reads TGTGCCAGCAGTCACGACAGGGTCACGTACACTGAAGCTTTCTTT.

This clonotype was detected a few times. The rearrangement links TRBV9 to TRBJ2-7, with D possibly called TRBD1 or TRBD2 (5 bases each). Germline V gives CDR1 SGDLS, CDR2 YYNGEE. The CDR3 totals 14 residues. Trimming cost V 4 bases and J 4 bases, with 15 bases left between them. The CDR3 sequence: CASSSGGDGYEQYF. The CDR3, as DNA: TGTGCCAGCAGCTCTGGGGGAGACGGGTACGAGCAGTACTTC.

This clonotype showed up many times. The rearrangement uses TRBV4-1 and TRBJ2-1; 11 nucleotides line up with TRBD2. The CDR3 spans 19 residues. Germline-derived CDR1 and CDR2 are MGHRA and YSYEKL. Losses at the gene ends were 1 base for V and 6 bases for J; bases not matched to a gene: 14. The CDR3 protein is CASSQGGLVLSGGGNEQFF. DNA for the CDR3: TGCGCCAGCAGCCAAGGCGGACTGGTTCTTAGCGGGGGGGGCAATGAGCAGTTCTTC.

This clonotype was counted ten times or more. The chain carries TRBV10-3 and TRBJ1-1; 7 bases align to TRBD1. J was trimmed by 4 bases and V by 4 bases; bases with no gene match: 3. The CDR3 is 13 residues long. Germline V gene lookup returns CDR1 ENHRY and CDR2 SYGVKD. The CDR3 sequence is CAISATGVTEAFF. Written as DNA, the CDR3 is TGTGCCATCAGTGCTACAGGGGTCACTGAAGCTTTCTTT.

The chain couples TRBV12-3 or TRBV12-4 to TRBJ2-2; D might be TRBD1 (5 bases). The CDR3 runs 13 residues. V dropped 2 bases and J dropped 6 bases, with 7 bases sitting between them. The CDR3 region has the DNA TGTGCCAGCAGTTTAAAGGGGCCCGGGGAGCTGTTTTTT. Protein product: CASSLKGPGELFF.